Only one count was recorded for the clone carrying this T cell receptor (beta chain). The antigen is unknown. This sample is drawn from a study of CD8 T cells in Susac syndrome. The CDR3 spans 14 residues. CDR1 SEHNR and CDR2 FQNEAQ come from the germline V gene (reference sequence). V was pared by 3 bases and J by 5 bases, with 7 bases of the junction left unmatched. Random hexamers were used to reverse transcribe an amount of about 0.45 to 1 ug RNA. TCRdb reprocessed the immunoSEQ multiplex PCR reads with MiXCR, giving one entry per CDR3 protein. The sample carries about 120,000 distinct CDR3 sequences, around 92% recorded once. Sequencing of TCR beta was performed on blood CD8+ T cells and on blood CD4+ T cells. Isolation of CD8+ and CD4+ T cells was performed negatively, whereas enrichment of TEMRA cells was done by FACS. Points from the study as a whole: The TCR sequencing and HLA analysis in the study involved a relatively small number of individuals, as the study acknowledged.

This chain connects TRBV7-9 to TRBJ2-7; 7 positions match TRBD1. The sequence was collected from a human donor in good health. Sequences were obtained from CD8+ T cells from PBMCs. DNA of the CDR3: TGTGCCAGCAGCTTGTCCGTTACAGGGGACGAGCAGTACTTC. Translating it yields CASSLSVTGDEQYF.